A single T cell receptor beta chain is shown here with its context. Its matching antigen is unknown. The sample comes from a study of identical twins. Study-wide findings and caveats: Beta out-of-frame twin sharing showed a weaker excess.

A single record per CDR3 protein comes from TCRdb applying MiXCR to the 5' RACE reads. The profile shows about 730,000 distinct CDR3 sequences, less than 25% of them singletons. Germline loops: CDR1 ENHRY, CDR2 SYGVKD. This CDR3 has 8 amino acids. V was pared by 7 bases and J by 16 bases, with 8 bases between. These same records also appear under a second study, on T cells expressing NK-cell markers. That study adds: Once again these clonotypes came out on top in the CD3+CD56-NKG2C+ fraction of four donors.

Material for sequencing was PBMCs. The sequence was obtained from a woman aged 18-30 years in good health. The V gene is TRBV10-3, the J gene TRBJ1-5; TRBD1 is a possible D gene (5 bases). The DNA of the CDR3 is TGTGCCATCATGGGGCGACATTTT. This gives the protein CAIMGRHF.